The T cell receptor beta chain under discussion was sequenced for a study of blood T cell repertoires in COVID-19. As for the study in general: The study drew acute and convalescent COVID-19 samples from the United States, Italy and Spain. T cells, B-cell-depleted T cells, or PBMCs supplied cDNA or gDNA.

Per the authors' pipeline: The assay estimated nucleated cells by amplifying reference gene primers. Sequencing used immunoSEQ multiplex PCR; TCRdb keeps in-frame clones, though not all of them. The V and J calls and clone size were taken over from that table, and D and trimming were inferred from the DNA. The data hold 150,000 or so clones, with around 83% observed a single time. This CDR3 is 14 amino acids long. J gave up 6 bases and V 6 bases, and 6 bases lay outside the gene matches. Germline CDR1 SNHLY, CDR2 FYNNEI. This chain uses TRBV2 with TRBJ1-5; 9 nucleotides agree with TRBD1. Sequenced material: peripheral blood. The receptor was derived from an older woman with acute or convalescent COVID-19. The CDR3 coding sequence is TGTGCCAGCAGCGCCACAGGGGGCGTTCAGCCCCAGCATTTT. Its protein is CASSATGGVQPQHF.